This TCR beta chain was identified in a study of shared clonotypes between healthy human individuals. Study observations and caveats: Only blood samples were collected, and tissue repertoires likely differ. It was observed that about 5% of naive CD4 clonotypes were shared across a handful of donors. Estimated richness was generally greater in naive than memory subsets.

The CDR3 has 15 residues. V was cut by 3 bases and J by 0 bases, with 10 bases left in between. CDR1 is SGHNT and CDR2 is YYREEE in the germline V gene (reference sequence). Notes on this clone: Its antigen is undetermined.

Method: immunoSEQ multiplex PCR; TCRdb's copy keeps in-frame clones and lacks some. The profile shows some 240,000 clones, over 60% of them singletons. Source material: memory CD4+ T cells sorted from blood. Subset indicated: CD45RA-negative fraction. The receptor was isolated from a man aged 25-45 years in good health. The chain uses TRBV5-4 and TRBJ2-1; unclear D gene. The CDR3 protein is CASSSSQSSYNEQFF. In DNA form, the CDR3 reads TGTGCCAGCAGCTCCTCCCAGAGCTCCTACAATGAGCAGTTCTTC.